A selection of T cell receptor beta chains follows, all from one sample in a study of shared clonotypes between healthy human individuals. Sequencing used immunoSEQ multiplex PCR; TCRdb keeps in-frame clones, though not all of them. In the table there are approximately 2.5 million clones, 90% to 95% of which are singletons. The sequencing input was naive CD4+ T cells sorted from blood. The receptors here all came from a man between 18 and 35 years old in good health. Both conserved end residues are part of each CDR3. Each record gives: CDR3 length, V gene, J gene, clone size, CDR3 protein. Clone size is stated in some rows and not others, as once, few, many or a class when expanded.

cdr3_length: 15
v_call: TRBV28
j_call: TRBJ2-7
clone_size: once
cdr3_aa: CASSSPGPSKWEQYF

cdr3_length: 14
v_call: TRBV5-8
j_call: TRBJ2-7
clone_size: .
cdr3_aa: CASSLWTSPSEQYF

cdr3_length: 15
v_call: TRBV28
j_call: TRBJ1-6
clone_size: .
cdr3_aa: CASSSVQKGNSPLHF

cdr3_length: 13
v_call: TRBV19
j_call: TRBJ1-5
clone_size: few
cdr3_aa: CATQSQGNQPQHF

cdr3_length: 14
v_call: TRBV2
j_call: TRBJ2-5
clone_size: .
cdr3_aa: CASSGQGAGETQYF

cdr3_length: 14
v_call: TRBV5-1
j_call: TRBJ1-2
clone_size: .
cdr3_aa: CASSLGTVDRGYTF

cdr3_length: 16
v_call: TRBV5-5
j_call: TRBJ2-2
clone_size: .
cdr3_aa: CASSEAGSVGTGELFF

cdr3_length: 16
v_call: TRBV11-2
j_call: TRBJ2-7
clone_size: .
cdr3_aa: CASSLPQAGGTYEQYF

cdr3_length: 15
v_call: TRBV28
j_call: TRBJ2-7
clone_size: .
cdr3_aa: CASTTGGGASYEQYF

cdr3_length: 13
v_call: TRBV10-3
j_call: TRBJ2-1
clone_size: .
cdr3_aa: CAISVGSYNEQFF

cdr3_length: 11
v_call: TRBV20-1
j_call: TRBJ1-1
clone_size: .
cdr3_aa: CSQGEGTEAFF

cdr3_length: 18
v_call: TRBV7-9
j_call: TRBJ2-6
clone_size: .
cdr3_aa: CASSPLMVQGSGANVLTF

cdr3_length: 17
v_call: TRBV14
j_call: TRBJ2-6
clone_size: .
cdr3_aa: CASSHRGSISGANVLTF

cdr3_length: 17
v_call: TRBV21-1
j_call: TRBJ1-4
clone_size: .
cdr3_aa: CASSKAPLRGAGEKLFF

cdr3_length: 12
v_call: TRBV29-1
j_call: TRBJ2-2
clone_size: .
cdr3_aa: CSGLRDTGELFF

cdr3_length: 12
v_call: TRBV30
j_call: TRBJ2-7
clone_size: once
cdr3_aa: CAWSVETYEQYF

cdr3_length: 12
v_call: TRBV11-1
j_call: TRBJ2-5
clone_size: .
cdr3_aa: CASSLEQGVADF

cdr3_length: 13
v_call: TRBV6-6
j_call: TRBJ2-7
clone_size: .
cdr3_aa: CASTPAGLYEQYF

cdr3_length: 13
v_call: TRBV7-9
j_call: TRBJ1-2
clone_size: .
cdr3_aa: CASSGLGGYGYTF

cdr3_length: 15
v_call: TRBV6-6
j_call: TRBJ2-1
clone_size: .
cdr3_aa: CASSALDPSYNEQFF

cdr3_length: 15
v_call: TRBV7-9
j_call: TRBJ1-1
clone_size: .
cdr3_aa: CASTVAHLANTEAFF

cdr3_length: 16
v_call: TRBV7-2
j_call: TRBJ1-3
clone_size: once
cdr3_aa: CASSEQGSRSGNTIYF

cdr3_length: 13
v_call: TRBV29-1
j_call: TRBJ2-7
clone_size: .
cdr3_aa: CSVIGLGRGNGNF

cdr3_length: 16
v_call: TRBV18
j_call: TRBJ2-3
clone_size: .
cdr3_aa: CASSLTSGRPTDTQYF

cdr3_length: 16
v_call: TRBV6-5
j_call: TRBJ2-7
clone_size: .
cdr3_aa: CASSYSRQGARGEQYF

cdr3_length: 18
v_call: TRBV5-8
j_call: TRBJ1-5
clone_size: .
cdr3_aa: CASSYGTGLPLMNQPQHF

cdr3_length: 15
v_call: TRBV2
j_call: TRBJ1-3
clone_size: .
cdr3_aa: CASRGPIGVGNTIYF

cdr3_length: 14
v_call: TRBV4-1
j_call: TRBJ1-2
clone_size: .
cdr3_aa: CASSQASGWYGYTF

cdr3_length: 15
v_call: TRBV30
j_call: TRBJ2-2
clone_size: .
cdr3_aa: CAWRGQPKRTGELFF

cdr3_length: 15
v_call: TRBV5-1
j_call: TRBJ2-2
clone_size: .
cdr3_aa: CASSYVGGDTGELFF